These 30 T cell receptor beta chains were sequenced from one sample in a study of cytomegalovirus exposure and HLA in healthy donors. Sequencing was performed with immunoSEQ multiplex PCR; in TCRdb, only in-frame clones are kept and a portion is missing. The sample has about 120,000 clones; around 88% are singletons. The sequenced material came from PBMCs. The receptors stem from a young man in good health and CMV-seronegative.

The gene calls are TRBV18 and TRBJ1-3; perhaps TRBD1 as D (5 bases). This CDR3 region has 17 residues. Trimming left V 0 bases short and J 4 bases short, with 16 bases between. The germline gives CDR1 KGHSH, CDR2 LQKENI. The CDR3 is CASSPPTRVDFGNTIYF. The CDR3 DNA reads as TGTGCCAGCTCACCACCTACCAGGGTCGACTTCGGAAACACCATATATTTT.

The chain combines TRBV2 with TRBJ1-2, with a possible D match to TRBD1 (6 bases). Looked up from germline, CDR1 is SNHLY and CDR2 is FYNNEI. V was clipped by 10 bases and J by 6 bases, with 15 bases between them. The CDR3 covers 12 residues. In nucleotides, the CDR3 is TGTGCCACACTTACAGGGCGGAATGGCTACACCTTC. Amino acid sequence: CATLTGRNGYTF.

This sequence joins TRBV7-9 and TRBJ2-2; 11 bases align to TRBD2. The V gene end was trimmed by 4 bases and the J gene end by 4 bases; junction bases not matched to a gene: 8. The CDR3 is 17 amino acids. Looked up from germline, CDR1 is SEHNR and CDR2 is FQNEAQ (reference sequence). In DNA form, the CDR3 reads TGTGCCAGCAGCTCACTTAGCGGGGGGGCCGCCACCGGGGAGCTGTTTTTT. It codes for CASSSLSGGAATGELFF.

The chain uses TRBV28 and TRBJ2-1, with 10 bases lining up with TRBD2. There are 16 residues in the CDR3. Germline V gene data show CDR1 as MDHEN and CDR2 as SYDVKM. The J segment lost 4 bases and the V segment lost 6 bases, leaving 9 bases of the junction unmatched. CDR3 in amino acids: CASRPASGSLYNEQFF. The CDR3 DNA sequence: TGTGCCAGCAGGCCGGCTAGCGGGAGTCTGTACAATGAGCAGTTCTTC.

The rearrangement uses TRBV7-2 and TRBJ1-2; the D is unclear. This CDR3 region has 15 residues. Trimming cost V 2 bases and J 5 bases, with 15 bases left between them. Germline-derived CDR1 and CDR2 are SGHTA and FQGNSA. CDR3 sequence (DNA): TGTGCCAGCAGCTTAAGATCCCGGGGTTCGTATGGCTACACCTTC. Protein product: CASSLRSRGSYGYTF.

The CDR3 here is CASSQKIIRHKSSYEQYF. CDR3 bases: TGTGCCAGCAGCCAAAAAATAATAAGACACAAAAGCTCCTACGAGCAGTACTTC. The rearrangement joins TRBV4-2 to TRBJ2-7; no definite D call. Germline CDR1 is LGHNA and CDR2 is YNFKEQ. V lost 2 bases, J lost 0 bases, and 20 bases lay in between. CDR3 length: 18 amino acids.

The chain couples TRBV19 to TRBJ2-3; D gene ambiguous. Germline CDR1 reads LNHDA; CDR2 reads SQIVND (reference sequence). The CDR3 extends over 14 amino acids. The germline V and J ends were trimmed by 6 bases and 2 bases, with 12 bases remaining between them. The CDR3 region has the DNA TGTGCCAGTAGCCTGGCAGGAACCACAGATACGCAGTATTTT. Translating it yields CASSLAGTTDTQYF.

V and J are TRBV28 and TRBJ1-4; possible D gene TRBD1, 6 bases. Germline lookup yields CDR1 MDHEN and CDR2 SYDVKM. The CDR3 consists of 15 residues. The V gene lost 5 bases and the J gene lost 8 bases, with 18 bases spanning the gap. This chain's CDR3 is CASSQRQVKWEKLFF. The CDR3 DNA sequence: TGTGCCAGCAGTCAGAGACAGGTTAAATGGGAAAAACTGTTTTTT.

V gene TRBV27 combines with J gene TRBJ1-2; 11 bases align to TRBD1. With V trimmed by 3 bases and J by 6 bases, 18 bases remained unmatched. The germline V gene has CDR1 MNHEY and CDR2 SMNVEV (reference sequence). CDR3 length: 19 amino acids. Here the CDR3 reads CASSFTYGGQGATYDGYTF. In DNA, the CDR3 is TGTGCCAGCAGTTTCACATACGGAGGACAGGGGGCGACCTATGATGGCTACACCTTC.

The J gene is TRBJ2-7, the V gene TRBV6-6; 7 nucleotides match TRBD1. The CDR3 contains 13 residues. Germline V gene data show CDR1 as MNHNY and CDR2 as SVGAGI (reference sequence). Germline trimming cut 6 bases from V and 3 bases from J; bases unmatched to any gene: 5. DNA of the CDR3: TGTGCCAGCAGCCCCGGACAGGTCTACGAGCAGTACTTC. Encoded protein: CASSPGQVYEQYF.

CDR3 sequence: CASRIQGTGNTIYF. The CDR3 DNA follows: TGTGCCAGCCGGATTCAGGGGACTGGAAACACCATATATTTT. The chain combines TRBV28 with TRBJ1-3; weak D call: TRBD1 (6 bases). Germline assignment: CDR1 MDHEN and CDR2 SYDVKM. Deletions cut 8 bases from V and 2 bases from J, with 13 bases between. The CDR3 extends over 14 amino acids.

V and J are TRBV5-1 and TRBJ1-1; D is possibly TRBD1 (6 bases). CDR1 and CDR2 from the germline V gene are SGHRS and YFSETQ. CDR3 length: 15 amino acids. V was cut by 3 bases and J by 4 bases, with 16 bases left in between. This chain's CDR3 is CASSYPGETSTEAFF. CDR3 DNA: TGCGCCAGCAGCTACCCAGGGGAGACAAGCACTGAAGCTTTCTTT.

The chain is built from TRBV4-3 and TRBJ2-3; tentative D call: TRBD2 (6 bases). In germline, CDR1 is LGHNA, CDR2 YSLEER. The CDR3 sequence is 16 residues long. V lost 6 bases, J lost 0 bases, and 16 bases lay in between. This chain's CDR3 is CASSLADTPSTDTQYF. CDR3 in DNA: TGCGCCAGCAGTTTAGCGGATACCCCCAGCACAGATACGCAGTATTTT.

This clone was observed a handful of times. The CDR3 sequence: CASSSGTSGDTDTQYF. The CDR3 DNA is TGTGCCAGCAGCTCCGGGACTAGCGGGGACACAGATACGCAGTATTTT. The rearrangement links TRBV27 to TRBJ2-3, with 13 bases aligning to TRBD2. The germline CDR1 and CDR2 sequences are MNHEY and SMNVEV (reference sequence). This CDR3 has 16 residues. V trimming: 6 bases; J trimming: 2 bases; junction bases outside the gene matches: 5.

The chain carries TRBV7-2 and TRBJ1-5; weak D call: TRBD1 (5 bases). V lost 5 bases to trimming and J lost 2 bases, with 13 bases between them. CDR1 SGHTA and CDR2 FQGNSA come from the germline V gene. The length of the CDR3 is 15 residues. In nucleotides, the CDR3 is TGTGCCAGCAGCGGGGGGGTATGGGGCAATCAGCCCCAGCATTTT. Translating it yields CASSGGVWGNQPQHF.

The chain employs TRBV6-6 and TRBJ2-2, with 8 bases fitting TRBD1. The CDR3 loop spans 14 amino acids. J lost 6 bases, V lost 5 bases, and 5 bases had no gene match. Germline loops: CDR1 MNHNY, CDR2 SVGAGI (reference sequence). The CDR3 sequence: CASSPQGAAGELFF. The CDR3 DNA sequence: TGTGCCAGCAGTCCGCAGGGGGCGGCCGGGGAGCTGTTTTTT.

The chain joins TRBV4-3 to TRBJ1-5, with 9 nucleotides matching TRBD1. The CDR3 runs 14 residues. V was clipped by 3 bases and J by 6 bases; unmatched bases: 3. Germline V gene sequence: CDR1 LGHNA, CDR2 YSLEER. The CDR3 region is CASSQDRGTQPQHF. The CDR3 DNA is TGCGCCAGCAGCCAGGACAGGGGAACTCAGCCCCAGCATTTT.

This chain connects TRBV10-3 to TRBJ2-3; D perhaps matches TRBD1 (6 bases). This CDR3 contains 14 residues. The V gene's germline CDR1 is ENHRY and CDR2 SYGVKD. Deletions cut 6 bases from V and 2 bases from J, with 12 bases between. CDR3 in amino acids: CAISPGQDTDTQYF. For the CDR3, the DNA is TGTGCCATCAGCCCGGGACAAGACACAGATACGCAGTATTTT.

The chain joins TRBV19 to TRBJ2-1, with TRBD2 matching 8 bases. V was clipped by 4 bases and J by 5 bases; unmatched bases: 10. Germline V CDR1 and CDR2: LNHDA, SQIVND (reference sequence). The CDR3 consists of 16 residues. CDR3 in amino acids: CASSTSLGGVNNEQFF. The CDR3, as DNA: TGTGCCAGTAGTACCTCCCTCGGGGGGGTTAACAATGAGCAGTTCTTC.

This chain connects TRBV28 to TRBJ1-1; TRBD1 matches at 7 bases. The V segment lost 9 bases and the J segment 3 bases; nucleotides outside the gene matches: 10. The CDR3 has 14 amino acids. From germline, CDR1 is MDHEN and CDR2 SYDVKM. The CDR3 is CASKNRGSDTEAFF. CDR3 DNA: TGTGCCAGTAAAAACAGGGGTTCGGACACTGAAGCTTTCTTT.

The rearrangement uses TRBV27 and TRBJ2-5; D is unresolved. CDR1 and CDR2 from the germline V gene are MNHEY and SMNVEV (reference sequence). V was trimmed by 2 bases and J by 4 bases, leaving 8 bases between them. The CDR3 length is 13 residues. This CDR3 is CASSLNGRETQYF. The CDR3 nucleotides read TGTGCCAGCAGTTTAAATGGTAGAGAGACCCAGTACTTC.

This sequence joins TRBV7-2 and TRBJ2-7, with D unresolved. Germline V gene lookup returns CDR1 SGHTA and CDR2 FQGNSA. The length of the CDR3 is 16 residues. V lost 3 bases to trimming and J lost 0 bases, with 15 bases between them. In DNA, the CDR3 is TGTGCCAGCAGCTTCAAGGCCGGGTCGAGCTCCTACGAGCAGTACTTC. Its protein product is CASSFKAGSSSYEQYF. Together with reference TRBV7-2 and TRBJ2-7, the CDR3 gives the full variable domain: GAGVSQSPSNKVTEKGKDVELRCDPISGHTALYWYRQSLGQGLEFLIYFQGNSAPDKSGLPSDRFSAERTGGSVSTLTIQRTQQEDSAVYLCASSFKAGSSSYEQYFGPGTRLTVT.

This chain joins TRBV25-1 and TRBJ2-7; D is uncertain. The V and J ends lost 8 bases and 0 bases respectively, with 17 bases between them. Germline CDR1 reads MGHDK; CDR2 reads SYGVNS. This CDR3 region has 15 residues. The CDR3 protein is CASPFLCESSYEQYF. DNA of the CDR3: TGTGCCAGCCCTTTTCTCTGCGAGAGCTCCTACGAGCAGTACTTC.

The rearrangement links TRBV9 to TRBJ2-7, with 9 bases fitting TRBD2. Germline CDR1 SGDLS, CDR2 YYNGEE. V dropped 0 bases and J dropped 3; count of bases not matched to a gene: 4. The CDR3 is made up of 15 amino acids. DNA for the CDR3: TGTGCCAGCAGCGTAGCGCCTAGCGGGAACTACGAGCAGTACTTC. Its translation: CASSVAPSGNYEQYF.

The chain combines TRBV5-1 with TRBJ2-7; TRBD1 matches 7 bases. The germline gives CDR1 SGHRS, CDR2 YFSETQ. The CDR3 length is 15 residues. V was clipped by 4 bases and J by 5 bases; unmatched bases: 12. CDR3 sequence reads: CASSPLLGTEDEQYF. CDR3 coding DNA: TGCGCCAGCAGCCCACTCTTGGGGACAGAAGACGAGCAGTACTTC.

This chain joins TRBV5-8 and TRBJ1-5; D gene uncertain. Germline CDR1 is SGHTS and CDR2 is YDEGEE. V lost 4 bases and J lost 7, with 15 bases in between. The CDR3 loop spans 14 amino acids. The CDR3 is CASSPAGLWQPQHF. In nucleotides, the CDR3 is TGTGCCAGCAGCCCTGCTGGGCTTTGGCAGCCCCAGCATTTT.

This rearrangement joins TRBV11-3 to TRBJ2-7; TRBD2 might be the D (7 bases). V gave up 6 bases and J gave up 7 bases, with 25 bases separating them. Germline-derived CDR1 and CDR2 are SGHNT and YENEEA. This CDR3 has 16 residues. The CDR3 region has the DNA TGTGCCAGCAGTCCTATACCTCCGGGACTAACAGGGGAGCAGTACTTC. Protein: CASSPIPPGLTGEQYF.

The rearrangement joins TRBV30 to TRBJ2-7; possible D gene TRBD1, 5 bases. The CDR3 runs 12 residues. Germline V lookup: CDR1 GTSNPN, CDR2 SVGIG (reference sequence). With 1 base removed from V and 4 bases from J, the gap between germline ends came to 8 bases. The CDR3 reads CAWSGTLYEQYF. The DNA of the CDR3 is TGTGCCTGGAGTGGGACACTATACGAGCAGTACTTC.

The V gene is TRBV6-5, the J gene TRBJ2-7; TRBD1 is a possible D gene (6 bases). The V gene lost 10 bases and the J gene lost 2 bases, with 18 bases spanning the gap. In germline, CDR1 is MNHEY, CDR2 SVGAGI. This CDR3 region has 14 residues. CDR3 DNA: TGTGCCACCAACCGGGACAACGGTCCCTACGAGCAGTACTTC. Translating gives CATNRDNGPYEQYF.

The rearrangement uses TRBV15 and TRBJ2-7; 8 bases fit TRBD1. Germline lookup yields CDR1 LNHNV and CDR2 YYDKDF (reference sequence). Trimming took 3 bases from V and 4 from J; bases not matched to a gene: 8. This CDR3 region has 15 residues. The chain's CDR3 is CATSSGAGGWYEQYF. The CDR3 bases are TGTGCCACCAGCAGTGGGGCAGGGGGCTGGTACGAGCAGTACTTC.